The clone carrying this T cell receptor beta chain appeared a few times. This sample was taken from a study of identical twins. TCRdb itself ran the 5' RACE reads through MiXCR, one entry per CDR3 protein. The sample includes nearly 900,000 distinct CDR3 sequences, 12% of them seen just once. The germline CDR1 and CDR2 sequences are SEHNR and FQNEAQ (reference sequence). CDR3 length: 15 amino acids. J was trimmed by 4 bases and V by 4 bases; bases with no gene match: 8. This sample was shared with a second study, whose subject was yellow fever vaccine responses in identical twins.

The source of this sequence is a woman in her late teens or twenties in good health. The sample taken for sequencing was PBMCs. The rearrangement uses TRBV7-9 and TRBJ1-1; 8 bases fit TRBD1. The DNA for the CDR3 is TGTGCCAGCAGCTCCGACAGGGGAGGGGGCACTGAAGCTTTCTTT. It encodes CASSSDRGGGTEAFF.